The 14 T cell receptor beta chains listed next were all sequenced from one sample in a study of blood T cell repertoires in COVID-19. Data came from immunoSEQ multiplex PCR; TCRdb stores just in-frame clones and leaves some out. The sample carries a few hundred thousand clones, nearly 90% recorded once. The sequenced sample consisted of peripheral blood. These receptor sequences come from a man aged 50 to 60 with COVID-19, enrolled during active disease.

This chain links TRBV3-1 (or the pseudogene TRBV3-2) with TRBJ1-4; 8 nucleotides align to TRBD1. CDR1 LGHDT and CDR2 YNNKEL come from the germline V gene (reference sequence). This CDR3 region has 15 residues. Losses at the gene ends were 2 bases for V and 5 bases for J; bases not matched to a gene: 4. This CDR3 reads CASSQRTGRNEKLFF. The CDR3, as DNA: TGTGCCAGCAGCCAACGGACAGGGAGGAATGAAAAACTGTTTTTT.

CDR3 protein: CARIWTSGSPQETQYF. Written as DNA, the CDR3 is TGTGCCAGGATCTGGACTAGCGGGAGTCCGCAAGAGACCCAGTACTTC. The chain is built from TRBV6-4 and TRBJ2-5; 13 bases line up with TRBD2. In germline, CDR1 is MRHNA, CDR2 SNTAGT. V lost 9 bases and J lost 2; bases outside the gene matches: 9. This CDR3 comprises 16 residues.

This sequence joins TRBV7-6 and TRBJ1-1; D might be TRBD1 (5 bases). Trimming removed 2 bases from V and 7 bases from J, with 11 bases in between. Germline V gene data show CDR1 as SGHVS and CDR2 as FNYEAQ. This CDR3 is 13 amino acids long. Here the CDR3 reads CASSLMGDSEAFF. In nucleotides, the CDR3 is TGTGCCAGCAGCTTAATGGGCGACAGTGAAGCTTTCTTT. The complete variable domain, with remaining parts taken from reference TRBV7-6 and TRBJ1-1, reads GAGVSQSPRYKVTKRGQDVALRCDPISGHVSLYWYRQALGQGPEFLTYFNYEAQQDKSGLPNDRFSAERPEGSISTLTIQRTEQRDSAMYRCASSLMGDSEAFFGQGTRLTVV.

This clone was observed once. V is TRBV5-6 and J is TRBJ2-7, with 8 bases aligning to TRBD1. Unmatched junction bases numbered 10, after V lost 4 bases and J lost 7 bases. CDR3 length: 14 amino acids. Germline V lookup: CDR1 SGHDT, CDR2 YYEEEE. CDR3 residues: CASSADRGLHEQYF. The CDR3 nucleotides are TGTGCCAGCAGCGCAGACAGGGGCCTACATGAGCAGTACTTC.

The chain employs TRBV10-3 and TRBJ1-1; no clear D. V lost 4 bases and J 7 bases, leaving 13 bases between the germline ends. Germline lookup yields CDR1 ENHRY and CDR2 SYGVKD. The CDR3 is 13 amino acids. The CDR3 is CAISGARVGEAFF. CDR3 in DNA: TGTGCCATCAGTGGGGCGAGAGTCGGTGAAGCTTTCTTT.

The chain recombines TRBV5-8 with TRBJ2-3; 10 bases map to TRBD2. The ends lost 0 bases at V and 3 bases at J; junction bases unmatched: 4. This CDR3 is 16 amino acids long. CDR1 is SGHTS, CDR2 YDEGEE, per germline. The CDR3 loop is CASSLVLAGVTDTQYF. The CDR3 DNA is TGTGCCAGCAGCTTGGTGCTAGCGGGGGTTACAGATACGCAGTATTTT.

The chain joins TRBV20-1 to TRBJ2-1, with TRBD1 identical over 12 bases. The CDR3 consists of 18 residues. The germline V gene encodes CDR1 DFQATT and CDR2 SNEGSKA (reference sequence). The trim removed 3 bases at V and 4 bases at J, leaving 13 bases unmatched. The CDR3 reads CSASGGQGALKKYNEQFF. The DNA for the CDR3 is TGCAGTGCTAGTGGGGGACAGGGGGCACTAAAGAAATACAATGAGCAGTTCTTC.

The chain couples TRBV2 to TRBJ2-5, with 8 bases aligning to TRBD1. The germline V gene encodes CDR1 SNHLY and CDR2 FYNNEI. Trimming cost V 8 bases and J 5 bases; bases outside gene matches: 13. There are 15 residues in the CDR3. The CDR3 protein is CASDQGAPPGETQYF. The CDR3 coding sequence is TGTGCCAGCGACCAGGGGGCGCCCCCGGGGGAGACCCAGTACTTC. The entire variable domain, with the rest obtained from reference TRBV2 and TRBJ2-5, is as follows: EPEVTQTPSHQVTQMGQEVILRCVPISNHLYFYWYRQILGQKVEFLVSFYNNEISEKSEIFDDQFSVERPDGSNFTLKIRSTKLEDSAMYFCASDQGAPPGETQYFGPGTRLLVL.

The chain is built from TRBV18 and TRBJ1-2; maybe TRBD1 (6 bases). Trimming stripped 4 bases from V and 4 bases from J, with 16 bases between. The V gene's germline CDR1 is KGHSH and CDR2 LQKENI. This CDR3 comprises 15 residues. As DNA, the CDR3 is TGTGCCAGCTCACGAGGGGCAGGGGATCTCTATGGCTACACCTTC. This sequence encodes CASSRGAGDLYGYTF. Full variable domain (missing parts from reference TRBV18 and TRBJ1-2): NAGVMQNPRHLVRRRGQEARLRCSPMKGHSHVYWYRQLPEEGLKFMVYLQKENIIDESGMPKERFSAEFPKEGPSILRIQQVVRGDSAAYFCASSRGAGDLYGYTFGSGTRLTVV.

The chain uses TRBV4-3 and TRBJ2-1; D is perhaps TRBD2 (6 bases). Deletions cut 0 bases from V and 10 bases from J, with 16 bases between. The CDR3 is 15 amino acids. Germline CDR1 is LGHNA and CDR2 is YSLEER. The CDR3 nucleotides read TGCGCCAGCAGCCAAGAGGTGGGCGGGGTGGGCGAGCAGTTCTTC. This translates into CASSQEVGGVGEQFF.

The chain joins TRBV5-4 to TRBJ2-1; 7 nucleotides match TRBD2. In germline, CDR1 is SGHNT, CDR2 YYREEE (reference sequence). The junction had 5 bases not matched to a gene; V was cut back by 0 bases and J by 8 bases. CDR3 length: 14 amino acids. CDR3 bases: TGTGCCAGCAGCTTGGCTGGGGGGGTCGATGAGCAGTTCTTC. Protein: CASSLAGGVDEQFF.

The V and J genes are TRBV2 and TRBJ2-1; TRBD1 aligns across 7 bases. Germline assignment: CDR1 SNHLY and CDR2 FYNNEI. The CDR3 covers 15 residues. V was pared by 6 bases and J by 4 bases, with 9 bases of the junction left unmatched. The CDR3 bases are TGTGCCAGCAGCCAATCGGGACAGATATACAATGAGCAGTTCTTC. This sequence encodes CASSQSGQIYNEQFF.

The chain combines TRBV29-1 with TRBJ2-1; TRBD1 matches at 9 bases. Germline V lookup: CDR1 SQVTM, CDR2 ANQGSEA. The junction had 4 bases not matched to a gene; V was cut back by 2 bases and J by 2 bases. The CDR3 extends over 15 amino acids. The CDR3 reads CSVEPGQGTYNEQFF. DNA of the CDR3: TGCAGCGTTGAACCGGGACAGGGAACCTACAATGAGCAGTTCTTC.

The rearrangement joins TRBV4-1 to TRBJ1-6; D not certain. V lost 1 base and J 5 bases, leaving 9 bases between the germline ends. Germline V gene sequence: CDR1 MGHRA, CDR2 YSYEKL. CDR3 size: 15 residues. The CDR3 region has the DNA TGCGCCAGCAGCCAAGTTCAGTTGGATAATTCACCCCTCCACTTT. It is translated as CASSQVQLDNSPLHF.